This T cell receptor (beta chain) came from a study of identical twins (dated by TCRdb to 2016 to 2017). With respect to the entire study: To test whether fetal clonotypes persist, this study deep-sequenced TCR alpha and beta repertoires from monozygotic twins, from unrelated adults of various ages, and from cord blood. To rule out contamination, the twin experiments were replicated at different times with different library preparation protocols. Study-wide conclusions, independent of this receptor: In monozygotic twins, recombination models systematically underestimated out-of-frame TCR alpha sharing, but the models matched the sharing seen between unrelated individuals. In beta out-of-frame sequences, excess twin sharing was weaker, because having fewer shared sequences lowered the signal-to-noise ratio. Because the same donors could not be followed over many years, the conclusions relied on cross-sectional statistical analysis. Zero-insertion analyses could be partly confounded by invariant T cells such as MAIT and iNKT, though diverse VJ usage argued against such confounding for most clonotypes. Fewer insertions were carried by abundant cord blood beta clonotypes, a similar but weaker trend appeared in young adult naive repertoires, and no such trend appeared in memory repertoires. Compared with coincidental sharing between unrelated individuals, an excess of low generation-probability sequences was observed among out-of-frame TCR alpha sequences shared between twins.

The library was obtained by 5' RACE. Sequencing took place on an Illumina HiSeq 2000. Template switching introduced a universal primer binding site; the final cDNA contained a unique molecular identifier, enabling accurate counting of TCR cDNA molecules. Specific primers in the conserved constant-segment region were used to synthesize first-strand cDNA for the TCR alpha and beta chains. Each cDNA library was double barcoded, with a SMART-Mk sample barcode plus Illumina barcodes, to control for contamination. TruSeq adapter sequences and Illumina sample barcodes were added in two successive PCR steps. TCR alpha and beta cDNA libraries were sequenced on the Illumina HiSeq platform with custom primers. Processing in the source paper ran as follows. MiGEC processed the raw reads to extract unique molecular identifiers, while MiXCR was used to determine the CDR3 positions. For each individual, recombination models were inferred using an EM algorithm with the repgenHMM and IGoR tools. The analysis of shared clonotypes was done with the tcR package in R, with sharing normalized by the product of cloneset sizes. To study raw recombination without the effects of thymic and clonal selection, out-of-frame nonproductive sequences were analyzed. TCRdb reran the public reads through fastp at Q25 and MiXCR, keeping productive beta chains. All rows with the same CDR3 protein become a single entry with the most common DNA and genes. TCRdb, not the authors, supplied the V and J calls. The sample has some 500,000 distinct CDR3 sequences on record, 14% of them singletons. Of the sample, about 0.52% is held by the ten largest clones.

This clonotype has only a few counts. The antigen it binds to is not known. Per-base quality was not reported, and no clone a single base away is much larger than it. Every donor was a healthy Caucasian. The twin cohort consisted of three pairs of female monozygotic twins, all aged roughly 18 to 29 years. Positive isolation kits from Invitrogen were used to isolate CD4+ and CD8+ T cell populations. Between the V and J ends, shortened by 4 bases and 6 bases respectively, the junction contains 27 bases. The cysteine opens and the phenylalanine closes a CDR3 of 17 amino acids. Just CDR3 DNA is preserved here, 51 bases in frame from base 1. Taken from the germline V gene, the CDR1 and CDR2 loops are SQVTM and ANQGSEA. The data were also submitted as part of a second study, on yellow fever vaccine responses in identical twins. The other study reports the following: The authors reported that the T cell response to vaccination in identical twins appeared partly convergent and partly personalized. The study precisely tracked vaccine-responding T cell clones in identical twins.

The sequenced sample was CD4+ T cells sorted from blood. This sequence uses TRBV29-1 and TRBJ1-2; TRBD1 is a possible D gene, resting on 6 matching bases. The clonotype was recovered from a woman between 18 and 29 years old in good health. CDR3 region: CSVGPLGAGDGLDGYTF. The sequence in DNA is TGCAGCGTTGGTCCGCTTGGGGCAGGGGATGGTCTTGATGGCTACACCTTC.